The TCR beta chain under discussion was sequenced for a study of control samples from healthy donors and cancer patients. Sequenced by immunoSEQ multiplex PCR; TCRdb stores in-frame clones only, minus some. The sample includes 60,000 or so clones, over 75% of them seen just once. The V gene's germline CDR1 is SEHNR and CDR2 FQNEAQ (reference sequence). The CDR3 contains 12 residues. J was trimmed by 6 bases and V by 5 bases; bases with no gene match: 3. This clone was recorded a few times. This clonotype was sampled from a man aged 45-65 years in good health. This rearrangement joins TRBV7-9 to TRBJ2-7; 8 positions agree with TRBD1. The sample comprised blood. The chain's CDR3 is CASSLGQAEQYF. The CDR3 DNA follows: TGTGCCAGCAGCCTGGGACAGGCCGAGCAGTACTTC.